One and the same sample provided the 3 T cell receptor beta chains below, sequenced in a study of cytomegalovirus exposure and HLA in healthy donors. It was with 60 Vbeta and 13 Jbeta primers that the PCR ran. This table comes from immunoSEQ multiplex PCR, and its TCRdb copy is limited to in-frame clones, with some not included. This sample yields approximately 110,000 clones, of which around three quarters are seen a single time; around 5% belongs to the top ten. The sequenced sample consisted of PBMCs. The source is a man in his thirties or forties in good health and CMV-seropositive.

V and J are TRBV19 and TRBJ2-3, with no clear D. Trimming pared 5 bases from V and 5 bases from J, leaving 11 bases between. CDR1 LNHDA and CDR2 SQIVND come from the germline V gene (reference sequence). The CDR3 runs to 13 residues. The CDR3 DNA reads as TGTGCCAGTAGTTGGGCTATAGAAGATACGCAGTATTTT. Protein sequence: CASSWAIEDTQYF.

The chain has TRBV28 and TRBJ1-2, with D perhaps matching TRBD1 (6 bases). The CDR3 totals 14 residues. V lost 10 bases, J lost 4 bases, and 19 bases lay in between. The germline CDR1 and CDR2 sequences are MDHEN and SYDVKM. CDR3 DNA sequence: TGTGCCATCAACTCCCGGGACACTATCTATGGCTACACCTTC. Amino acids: CAINSRDTIYGYTF.

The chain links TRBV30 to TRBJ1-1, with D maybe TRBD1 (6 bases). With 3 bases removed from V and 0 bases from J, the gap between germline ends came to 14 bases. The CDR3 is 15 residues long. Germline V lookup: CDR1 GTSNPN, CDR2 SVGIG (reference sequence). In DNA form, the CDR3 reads TGTGCCTGGAGGACACGCAGGGGAGTGAACACTGAAGCTTTCTTT. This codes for CAWRTRRGVNTEAFF. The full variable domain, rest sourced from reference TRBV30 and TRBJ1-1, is SQTIHQWPATLVQPVGSPLSLECTVEGTSNPNLYWYRQAAGRGLQLLFYSVGIGQISSEVPQNLSASRPQDRQFILSSKKLLLSDSGFYLCAWRTRRGVNTEAFFGQGTRLTVV.